This record looks at one TCR beta chain sequence and its context. Its antigen is undetermined. This record belongs to a study of blood T cells in healthy people across ages. Findings and caveats of the study: Estimates based on one million T cells were treated as lower bounds.

The CDR3 spans 14 residues. Germline V gene data show CDR1 as SGHTA and CDR2 as FQGTGA. Trimming cost V 5 bases and J 3 bases, with 10 bases left between them. The donors, healthy Caucasians from Russia, were aged roughly 6 to 90. The second PCR ran roughly 7 to 12 cycles with a sample-barcoded 5' primer and J-beta primers. Each cDNA molecule was tagged by a template-switch adaptor with 12 random nucleotides. TCRdb re-called the 5' RACE reads with MiXCR, one entry per CDR3 protein. Of roughly 860,000 distinct CDR3 sequences in the sample, under 80% were seen once. The clonotype comes from a man aged 25 to 40 in good health. The rearrangement links TRBV7-3 to TRBJ2-2; D remains ambiguous. The sample was blood. The DNA of the CDR3 is TGTGCCAGCAGCCCCAATTTCTACACCGGGGAGCTGTTTTTT. Translation gives CASSPNFYTGELFF.